This TCR beta chain emerged from a study of blood T cell repertoires in COVID-19. Study background: Sites across the United States, Italy and Spain contributed samples from acute and convalescent COVID-19. T cells, B-cell-depleted T cells, or PBMCs provided the cDNA or gDNA that served as material.

V was cut by 4 bases and J by 8 bases, with 9 bases left in between. This CDR3 is built from 12 residues. Germline V gene lookup returns CDR1 SGHNT and CDR2 YYREEE (reference sequence). Methods used by the authors: Estimation of nucleated cell counts was performed using reference gene primer amplification. Sequencing was performed with immunoSEQ multiplex PCR; in TCRdb, only in-frame clones are kept and a portion is missing. For V, J and clone size, that table is used; D and trimming come from the DNA. This table has 130,000 or so clones, 84% appearing once. The receptor was isolated from a woman aged 60-75 years with acute or convalescent COVID-19. Sample: peripheral blood. The V call is TRBV5-4, the J call TRBJ1-4; D unresolved. The CDR3 sequence: CASSPGGEKLFF. The DNA for the CDR3 is TGTGCCAGCAGCCCCGGAGGGGAAAAACTGTTTTTT.